The 3 T cell receptor beta chains in this list originate from one sample, sequenced in a study of shared clonotypes between healthy human individuals. CD45RO-negative, CCR7-positively selected cells formed the naive CD8 fraction, excluding terminally differentiated effector memory CD45RA+ cells. Sequenced by immunoSEQ multiplex PCR; TCRdb stores in-frame clones only, minus some. The repertoire has around 2.1 million clones, approximately 94% of them found once; the top ten carry under 2%. The sequenced sample consisted of naive CD8+ T cells from PBMCs. The receptors stem from a man aged 18-30 years in good health. Some clones in this sample may be carry-over from other donors' samples.

The chain carries TRBV11-3 and TRBJ1-5, with 12 bases identical to TRBD1. V dropped 5 bases and J dropped 7; count of bases not matched to a gene: 18. CDR3 length: 19 residues. The germline CDR1 and CDR2 sequences are SGHNT and YENEEA. CDR3 bases: TGTGCCAGCAGCCCGTACCCGGGGACAGGGGGCTTTCTGGAACAGCCCCAGCATTTT. The encoded protein is CASSPYPGTGGFLEQPQHF.

The chain links TRBV1 to TRBJ2-1; TRBD2, the table's D call, was not compared with the DNA. TRBV1 is marked as a pseudogene. The CDR3 contains 13 residues. The CDR3 here is CTSSQDSLGEQFF. The CDR3 DNA reads as TGCACCAGCAGCCAAGATAGCTTGGGTGAGCAGTTCTTC.

The gene calls are TRBV6-5 and TRBJ1-2; 7 bases agree with TRBD1. CDR3 length: 15 amino acids. V lost 4 bases, J lost 8 bases, and 13 bases stayed unmatched. Germline CDR1 MNHEY, CDR2 SVGAGI. The CDR3 region has the DNA TGTGCCAGCAGTTCTACAGGGGATTGGGCCCGGGGCTACACCTTC. Encoded protein: CASSSTGDWARGYTF.